The T cell receptor (beta chain) described here comes from a study of human T cells and chemical hapten exposure. CDR3 size: 17 residues. CDR1 is SNHLY, CDR2 FYNNEI, per germline. V was clipped by 4 bases and J by 5 bases, with 24 bases between them. In its sample, this clonotype was seen many times. Unique molecular identifiers were attached to individual cDNA molecules during library preparation. TCRdb used MiXCR to reprocess the RACE reads, holding one entry per CDR3 protein. Among about 290,000 distinct CDR3 sequences, around 7% were seen once, and the ten largest hold roughly 1.2%. This sample's time point: pre-sensitization, week 0. Treatment: therapeutic diphenylcyclopropenone sensitization with weekly scalp DPC. Every patch test was put on after a blood sample was taken. Alopecia patients, 18 to 70 years old and DPC-suitable, served as donors.

The material sequenced was whole blood, taken in connection with sensitization to the hapten diphenylcyclopropenone (DPC). The source of this sequence is a young man with alopecia areata. Some clones in this sample may be carry-over from other donors' samples. This sequence joins TRBV2 and TRBJ2-7; TRBD1 might be the D (6 bases). The CDR3 loop is CASSVPRTAGTYDEQYF. The CDR3 DNA follows: TGTGCCAGCAGTGTCCCCCGGACAGCCGGTACCTACGACGAGCAGTACTTC.